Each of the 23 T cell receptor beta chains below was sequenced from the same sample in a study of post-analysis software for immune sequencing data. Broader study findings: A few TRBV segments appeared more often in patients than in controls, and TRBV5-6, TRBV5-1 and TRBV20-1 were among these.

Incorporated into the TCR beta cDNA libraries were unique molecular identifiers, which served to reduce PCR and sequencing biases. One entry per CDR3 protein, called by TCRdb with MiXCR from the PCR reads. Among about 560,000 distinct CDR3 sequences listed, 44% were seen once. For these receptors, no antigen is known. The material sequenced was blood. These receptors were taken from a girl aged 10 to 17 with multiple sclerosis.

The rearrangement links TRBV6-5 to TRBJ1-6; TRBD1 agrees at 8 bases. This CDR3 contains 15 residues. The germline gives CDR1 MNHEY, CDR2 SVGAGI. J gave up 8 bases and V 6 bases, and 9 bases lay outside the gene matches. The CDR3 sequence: CASSRTGRSDSPLHF. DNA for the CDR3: TGTGCCAGCAGCCGGACAGGGAGAAGTGATTCACCCCTCCACTTT.

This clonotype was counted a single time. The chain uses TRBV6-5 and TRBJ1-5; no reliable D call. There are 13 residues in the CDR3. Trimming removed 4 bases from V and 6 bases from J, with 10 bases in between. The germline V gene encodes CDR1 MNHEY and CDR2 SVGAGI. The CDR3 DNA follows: TGTGCCAGCAGTTTGTCAAGGAGTCAGCCCCAGCATTTT. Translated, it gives CASSLSRSQPQHF.

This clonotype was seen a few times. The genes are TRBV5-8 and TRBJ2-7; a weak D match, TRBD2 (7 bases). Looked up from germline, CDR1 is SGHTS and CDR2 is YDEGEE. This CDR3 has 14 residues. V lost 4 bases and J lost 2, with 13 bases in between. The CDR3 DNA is TGTGCCAGCAGCGGGAGGGACACCCCCTACGAGCAGTACTTC. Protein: CASSGRDTPYEQYF.

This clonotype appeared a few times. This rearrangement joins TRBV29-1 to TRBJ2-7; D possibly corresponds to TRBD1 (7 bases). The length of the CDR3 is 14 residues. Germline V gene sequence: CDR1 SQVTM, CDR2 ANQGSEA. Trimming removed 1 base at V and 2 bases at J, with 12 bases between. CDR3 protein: CSVEGRDSPYEQYF. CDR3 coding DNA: TGCAGCGTTGAAGGGAGGGACAGCCCCTACGAGCAGTACTTC.

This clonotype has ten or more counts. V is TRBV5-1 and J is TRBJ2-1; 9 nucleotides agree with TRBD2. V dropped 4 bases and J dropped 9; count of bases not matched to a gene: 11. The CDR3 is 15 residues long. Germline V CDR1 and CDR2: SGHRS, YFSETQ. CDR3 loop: CASSPLTAGGPEQFF. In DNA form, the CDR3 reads TGCGCCAGCAGCCCCTTGACAGCGGGGGGTCCTGAGCAGTTCTTC.

The CDR3 protein is CASSLMGSVQETQYF. The CDR3 nucleotides read TGTGCCAGCAGTTTGATGGGAAGTGTACAAGAGACCCAGTACTTC. The rearrangement links TRBV12-3 or TRBV12-4 to TRBJ2-5; D remains ambiguous. This CDR3 contains 15 residues. The V gene lost 3 bases and the J gene lost 2 bases, with 13 bases spanning the gap.

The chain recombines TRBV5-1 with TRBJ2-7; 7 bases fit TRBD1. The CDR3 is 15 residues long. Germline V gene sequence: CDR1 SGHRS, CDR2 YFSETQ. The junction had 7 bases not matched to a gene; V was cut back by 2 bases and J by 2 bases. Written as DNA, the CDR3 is TGCGCCAGCAGCTTACGTGAGACAGGGACCTACGAGCAGTACTTC. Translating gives CASSLRETGTYEQYF.

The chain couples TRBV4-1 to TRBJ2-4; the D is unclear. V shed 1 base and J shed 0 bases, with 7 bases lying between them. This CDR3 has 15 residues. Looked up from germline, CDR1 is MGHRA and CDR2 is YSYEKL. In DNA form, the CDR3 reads TGCGCCAGCAGCCAAGTGGGGTTAGCCAAAAACATTCAGTACTTC. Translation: CASSQVGLAKNIQYF.

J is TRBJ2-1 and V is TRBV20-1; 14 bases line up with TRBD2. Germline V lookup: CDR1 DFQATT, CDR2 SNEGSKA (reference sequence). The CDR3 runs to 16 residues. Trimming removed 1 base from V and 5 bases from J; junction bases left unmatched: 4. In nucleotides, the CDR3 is TGCAGTGCTAGAGCTCAGGGACTAGCGGGAGACAATGAGCAGTTCTTC. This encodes CSARAQGLAGDNEQFF.

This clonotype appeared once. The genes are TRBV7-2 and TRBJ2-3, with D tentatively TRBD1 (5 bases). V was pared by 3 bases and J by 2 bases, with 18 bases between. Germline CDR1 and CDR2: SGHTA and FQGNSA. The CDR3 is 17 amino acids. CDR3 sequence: CASSFRASQPTTDTQYF. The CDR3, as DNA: TGTGCCAGCAGCTTCAGGGCGTCACAACCTACCACAGATACGCAGTATTTT.

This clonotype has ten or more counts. CDR3 DNA sequence: TGTGCCAGCAGTGACGGGGAGGCCACTGAAGCTTTCTTT. Translation gives CASSDGEATEAFF. The chain is built from TRBV6-4 and TRBJ1-1; no clear D gene. Between the trimmed V and J ends, which lost 2 bases and 4 bases, there was a span of 8 bases. The CDR3 is made up of 13 amino acids. CDR1 and CDR2 from the germline V gene are MRHNA and SNTAGT.

CDR3 DNA sequence: TGCGCCAGCCTGGACTCCTGGGAGACCCAGTACTTC. Protein product: CASLDSWETQYF. The genes are TRBV5-1 and TRBJ2-7; D may be TRBD2 (5 bases). The last part of the DNA fits TRBJ2-5 better; the J call may be wrong. This CDR3 is built from 12 residues. The germline V gene encodes CDR1 SGHRS and CDR2 YFSETQ.

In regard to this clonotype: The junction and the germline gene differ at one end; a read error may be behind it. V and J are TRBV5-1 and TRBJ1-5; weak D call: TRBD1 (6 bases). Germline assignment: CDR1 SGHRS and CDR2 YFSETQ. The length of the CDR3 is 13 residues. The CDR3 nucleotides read TGCGCCAGCAGCTTAGACAGGTATCAGTCCCAGCATTTT. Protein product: CASSLDRYQSQHF.

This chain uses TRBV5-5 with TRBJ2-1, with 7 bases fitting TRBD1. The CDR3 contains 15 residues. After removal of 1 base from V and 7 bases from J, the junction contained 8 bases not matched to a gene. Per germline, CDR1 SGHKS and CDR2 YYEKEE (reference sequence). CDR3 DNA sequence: TGTGCCAGCAGCTTGAGTCCAGGGGGTGGGAATGAGCAGTTCTTC. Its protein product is CASSLSPGGGNEQFF.

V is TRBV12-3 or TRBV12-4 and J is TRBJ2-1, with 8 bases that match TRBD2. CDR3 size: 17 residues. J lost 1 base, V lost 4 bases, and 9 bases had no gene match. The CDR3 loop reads CASSSSLTSGSYNEQFF. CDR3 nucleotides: TGTGCCAGCAGTTCCTCCCTTACTAGCGGTTCCTACAATGAGCAGTTCTTC.

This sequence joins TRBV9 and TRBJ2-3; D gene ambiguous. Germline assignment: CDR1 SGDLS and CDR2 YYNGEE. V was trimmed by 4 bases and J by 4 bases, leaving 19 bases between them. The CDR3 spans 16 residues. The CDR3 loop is CASSHSSEPRSDTQYF. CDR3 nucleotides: TGTGCCAGCAGCCATTCTTCCGAACCTCGGTCAGATACGCAGTATTTT.

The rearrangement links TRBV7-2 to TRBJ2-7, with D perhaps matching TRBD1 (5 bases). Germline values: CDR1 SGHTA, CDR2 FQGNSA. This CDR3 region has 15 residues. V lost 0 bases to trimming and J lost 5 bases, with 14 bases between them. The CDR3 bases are TGTGCCAGCAGCTTAGCCAGGGCAATGGTCCACGAGCAGTACTTC. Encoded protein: CASSLARAMVHEQYF.

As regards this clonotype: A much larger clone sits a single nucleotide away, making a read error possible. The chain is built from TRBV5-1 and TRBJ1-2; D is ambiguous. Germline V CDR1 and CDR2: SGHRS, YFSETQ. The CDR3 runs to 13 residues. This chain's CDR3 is CASSLAEGDGFTF. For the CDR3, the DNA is TGCGCCAGCAGCTTGGCGGAGGGTGATGGCTTCACCTTC.

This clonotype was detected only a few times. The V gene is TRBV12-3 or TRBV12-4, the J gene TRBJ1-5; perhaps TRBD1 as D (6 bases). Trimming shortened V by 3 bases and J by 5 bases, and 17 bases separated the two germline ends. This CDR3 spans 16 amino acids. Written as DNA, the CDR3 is TGTGCCAGCAGTTTCGGGGTGGGGGCAGGAGATCAGCCCCAGCATTTT. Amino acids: CASSFGVGAGDQPQHF.

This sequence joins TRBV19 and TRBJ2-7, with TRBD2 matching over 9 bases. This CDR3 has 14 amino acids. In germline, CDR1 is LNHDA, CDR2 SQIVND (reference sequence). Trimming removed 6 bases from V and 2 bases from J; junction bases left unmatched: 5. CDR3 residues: CASSQTSGTYEQYF. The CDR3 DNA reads TGTGCCAGTAGCCAGACTAGCGGAACCTACGAGCAGTACTTC. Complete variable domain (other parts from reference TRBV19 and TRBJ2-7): DGGITQSPKYLFRKEGQNVTLSCEQNLNHDAMYWYRQDPGQGLRLIYYSQIVNDFQKGDIAEGYSVSREKKESFPLTVTSAQKNPTAFYLCASSQTSGTYEQYFGPGTRLTVT.

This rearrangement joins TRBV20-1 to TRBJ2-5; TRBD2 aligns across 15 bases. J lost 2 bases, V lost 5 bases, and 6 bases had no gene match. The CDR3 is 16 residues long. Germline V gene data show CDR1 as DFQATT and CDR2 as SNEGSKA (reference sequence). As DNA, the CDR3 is TGCAGTGCTGACGGGACTAGCGGGGGGATTCAAGAGACCCAGTACTTC. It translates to CSADGTSGGIQETQYF.

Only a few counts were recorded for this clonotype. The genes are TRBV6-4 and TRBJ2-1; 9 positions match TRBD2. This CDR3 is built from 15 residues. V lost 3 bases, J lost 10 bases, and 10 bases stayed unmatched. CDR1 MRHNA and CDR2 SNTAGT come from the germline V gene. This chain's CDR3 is CASSEGAGGFMEQFF. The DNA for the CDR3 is TGTGCCAGCAGTGAGGGGGCGGGAGGGTTTATGGAGCAGTTCTTC.

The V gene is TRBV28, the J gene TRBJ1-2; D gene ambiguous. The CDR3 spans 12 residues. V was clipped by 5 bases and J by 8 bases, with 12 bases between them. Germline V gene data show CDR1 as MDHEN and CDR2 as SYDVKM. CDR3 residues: CASSPVLGGYTF. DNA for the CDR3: TGTGCCAGCAGTCCGGTATTAGGCGGCTACACCTTC.